This T cell receptor beta chain appears in the sequencing data of a study of cytomegalovirus exposure and HLA in healthy donors. A multiplex PCR was run with 60 Vbeta primers and 13 Jbeta primers. Here immunoSEQ multiplex PCR was the method, and the copy in TCRdb shows in-frame clones only, minus some. The table has approximately 190,000 clones, more than 65% seen once. Points from the study as a whole: Using a false discovery rate of 0.05, a later analysis showed that approximately 17,000 TCR beta sequences were associated with HLA alleles. A link between a missense DCLRE1C variant and TCR beta V- and J-gene trimming emerged from a later analysis. In an earlier analysis, most TCR beta V segments were productive about 87% or about 30% of the time.

Healthy people donating bone marrow made up the donors. About this clone: Its antigen remains unknown.

CDR3 length: 14 residues. Germline assignment: CDR1 SEHNR and CDR2 FQNEAQ (reference sequence). The V gene end was trimmed by 0 bases and the J gene end by 5 bases; junction bases not matched to a gene: 2. The V gene is TRBV7-9, the J gene TRBJ2-3; 7 positions agree with TRBD2. Source material: PBMCs. The sequence was obtained from a man aged 45 to 65 in good health and CMV-seronegative. The CDR3 sequence is CASSLAGGGDTQYF. In nucleotides, the CDR3 is TGTGCCAGCAGCTTAGCGGGGGGGGGAGATACGCAGTATTTT.